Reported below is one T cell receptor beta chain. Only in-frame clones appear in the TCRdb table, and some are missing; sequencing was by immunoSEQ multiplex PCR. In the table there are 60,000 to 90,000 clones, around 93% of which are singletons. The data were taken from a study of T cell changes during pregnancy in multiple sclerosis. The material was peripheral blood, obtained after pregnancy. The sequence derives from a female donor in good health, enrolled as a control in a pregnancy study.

This CDR3 reads CATAGGAGASYEQYF. The CDR3 bases are TGTGCCACCGCAGGCGGAGCGGGGGCGAGTTACGAGCAGTACTTC. The chain joins TRBV19 to TRBJ2-7; 8 bases are shared with TRBD2. This CDR3 comprises 15 residues. Germline lookup yields CDR1 LNHDA and CDR2 SQIVND (reference sequence). Trimming removed 10 bases from V and 4 bases from J; junction bases left unmatched: 15.